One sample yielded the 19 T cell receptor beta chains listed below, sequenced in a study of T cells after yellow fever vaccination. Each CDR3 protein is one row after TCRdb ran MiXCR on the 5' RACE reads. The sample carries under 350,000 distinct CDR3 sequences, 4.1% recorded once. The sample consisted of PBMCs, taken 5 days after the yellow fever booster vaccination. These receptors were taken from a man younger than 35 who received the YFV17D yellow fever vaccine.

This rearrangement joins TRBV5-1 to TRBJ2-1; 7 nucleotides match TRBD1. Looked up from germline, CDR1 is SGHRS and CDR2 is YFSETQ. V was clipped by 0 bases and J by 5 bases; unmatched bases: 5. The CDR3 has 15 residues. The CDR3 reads CASSLGTGPNNEQFF. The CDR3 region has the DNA TGCGCCAGCAGCTTGGGGACAGGTCCCAACAATGAGCAGTTCTTC.

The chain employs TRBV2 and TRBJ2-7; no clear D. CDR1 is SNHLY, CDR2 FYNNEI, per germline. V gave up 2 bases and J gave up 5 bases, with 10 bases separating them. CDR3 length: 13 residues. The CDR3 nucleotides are TGTGCCAGCAGTGAATCGCCAAGTGACGAGCAGTACGTC. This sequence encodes CASSESPSDEQYV.

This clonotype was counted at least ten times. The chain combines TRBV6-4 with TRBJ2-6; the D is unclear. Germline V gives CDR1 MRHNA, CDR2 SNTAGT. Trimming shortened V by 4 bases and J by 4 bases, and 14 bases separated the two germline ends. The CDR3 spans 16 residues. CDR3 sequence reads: CASSARHEKGANVLTF. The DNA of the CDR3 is TGTGCCAGCAGTGCCCGGCATGAAAAGGGGGCCAACGTCCTGACTTTC.

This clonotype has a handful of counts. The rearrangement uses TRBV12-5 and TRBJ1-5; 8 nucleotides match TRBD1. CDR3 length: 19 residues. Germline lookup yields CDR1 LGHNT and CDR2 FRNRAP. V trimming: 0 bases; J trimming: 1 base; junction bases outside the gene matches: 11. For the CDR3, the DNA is TGTGCTAGTGGTTTGGTACGTGACAGGGGATTTCGCAGCAATCAGCCCCAGCATTTT. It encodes CASGLVRDRGFRSNQPQHF.

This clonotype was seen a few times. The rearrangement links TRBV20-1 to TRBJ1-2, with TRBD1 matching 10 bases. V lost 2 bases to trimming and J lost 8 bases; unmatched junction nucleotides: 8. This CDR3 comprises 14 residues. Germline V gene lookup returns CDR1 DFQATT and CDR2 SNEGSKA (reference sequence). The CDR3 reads CSARTGQGTEGYTF. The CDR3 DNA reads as TGCAGTGCTAGAACGGGACAGGGGACCGAAGGCTACACCTTC.

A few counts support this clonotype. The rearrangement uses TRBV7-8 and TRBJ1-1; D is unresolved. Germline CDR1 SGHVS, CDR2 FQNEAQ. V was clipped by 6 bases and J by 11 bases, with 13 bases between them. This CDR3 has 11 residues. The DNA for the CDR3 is TGTGCCAGCAGATCCGGGAGTGGGGCTTTCTTT. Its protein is CASRSGSGAFF.

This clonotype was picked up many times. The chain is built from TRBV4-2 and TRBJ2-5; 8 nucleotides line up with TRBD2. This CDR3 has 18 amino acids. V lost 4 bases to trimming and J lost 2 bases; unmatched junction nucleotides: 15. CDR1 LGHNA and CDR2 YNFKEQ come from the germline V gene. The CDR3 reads CASSPGNGGGPSQETQYF. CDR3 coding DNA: TGTGCCAGCAGCCCGGGTAATGGCGGGGGGCCGTCACAAGAGACCCAGTACTTC.

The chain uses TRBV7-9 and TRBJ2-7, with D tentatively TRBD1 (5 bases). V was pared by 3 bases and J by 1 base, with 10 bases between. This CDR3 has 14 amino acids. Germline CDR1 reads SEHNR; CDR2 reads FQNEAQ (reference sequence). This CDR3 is CASSFEGASYEQYF. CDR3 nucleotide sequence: TGTGCCAGCAGCTTCGAAGGGGCATCCTACGAGCAGTACTTC.

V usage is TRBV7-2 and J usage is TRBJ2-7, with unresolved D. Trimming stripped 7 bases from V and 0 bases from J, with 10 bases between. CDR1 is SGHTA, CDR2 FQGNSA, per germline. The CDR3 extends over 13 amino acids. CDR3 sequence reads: CASTSVGSYEQYF. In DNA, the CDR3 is TGTGCCAGCACCTCCGTCGGCTCCTACGAGCAGTACTTC.

CDR3 sequence reads: CASSLTRDEQFF. As DNA, the CDR3 is TGTGCCAGCAGCTTAACTCGCGATGAGCAGTTCTTC. The V gene is TRBV11-2, the J gene TRBJ2-1; the D is unclear. V dropped 2 bases and J dropped 8 bases, with 7 bases sitting between them. Germline V lookup: CDR1 SGHAT, CDR2 FQNNGV. The CDR3 spans 12 residues.

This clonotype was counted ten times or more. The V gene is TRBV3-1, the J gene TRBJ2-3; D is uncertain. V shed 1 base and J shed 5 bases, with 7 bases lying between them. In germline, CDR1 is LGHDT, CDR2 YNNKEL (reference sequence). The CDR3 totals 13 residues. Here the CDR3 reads CASSQVGGDTQYF. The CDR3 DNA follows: TGTGCCAGCAGCCAAGTTGGTGGAGATACGCAGTATTTT.

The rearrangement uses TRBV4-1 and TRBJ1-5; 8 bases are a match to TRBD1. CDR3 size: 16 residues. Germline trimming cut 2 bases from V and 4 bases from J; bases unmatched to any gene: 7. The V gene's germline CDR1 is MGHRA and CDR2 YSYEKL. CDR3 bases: TGCGCCAGCAGCCAATCCGGACAGGGCATTAATCAGCCCCAGCATTTT. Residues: CASSQSGQGINQPQHF.

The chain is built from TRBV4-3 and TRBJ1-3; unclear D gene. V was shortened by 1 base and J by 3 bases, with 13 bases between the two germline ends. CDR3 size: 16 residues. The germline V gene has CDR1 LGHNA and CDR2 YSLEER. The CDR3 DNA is TGCGCCAGCAGCCAAGTCTTCGGGCTCCGTGGAAACACCATATATTTT. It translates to CASSQVFGLRGNTIYF.

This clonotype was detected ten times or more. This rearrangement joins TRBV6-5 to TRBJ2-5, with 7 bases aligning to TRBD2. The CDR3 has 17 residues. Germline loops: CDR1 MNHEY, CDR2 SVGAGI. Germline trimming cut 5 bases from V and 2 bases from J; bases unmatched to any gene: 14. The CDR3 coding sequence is TGTGCCAGCAGTGTCAGCGGGGCGCCGTTGGGTCAAGAGACCCAGTACTTC. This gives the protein CASSVSGAPLGQETQYF.

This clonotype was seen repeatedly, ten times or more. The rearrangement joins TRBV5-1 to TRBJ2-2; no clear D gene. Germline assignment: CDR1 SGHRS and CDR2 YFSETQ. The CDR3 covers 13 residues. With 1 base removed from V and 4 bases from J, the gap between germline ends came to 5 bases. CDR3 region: CASSLIPTGELFF. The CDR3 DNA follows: TGCGCCAGCAGCTTGATACCCACCGGGGAGCTGTTTTTT.

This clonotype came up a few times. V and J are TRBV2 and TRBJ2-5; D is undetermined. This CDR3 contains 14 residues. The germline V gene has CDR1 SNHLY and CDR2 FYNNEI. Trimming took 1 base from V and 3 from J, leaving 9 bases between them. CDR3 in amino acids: CASSEGSSKETQYF. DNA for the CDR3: TGTGCCAGCAGTGAAGGGTCGTCGAAAGAGACCCAGTACTTC.

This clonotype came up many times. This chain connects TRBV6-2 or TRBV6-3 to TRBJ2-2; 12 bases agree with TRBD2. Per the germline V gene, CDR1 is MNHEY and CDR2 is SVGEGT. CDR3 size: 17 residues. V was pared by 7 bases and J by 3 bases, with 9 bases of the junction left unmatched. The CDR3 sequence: CASIPIGTSGHTGELFF. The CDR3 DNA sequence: TGTGCCAGCATCCCGATCGGGACTAGCGGGCACACCGGGGAGCTGTTTTTT.

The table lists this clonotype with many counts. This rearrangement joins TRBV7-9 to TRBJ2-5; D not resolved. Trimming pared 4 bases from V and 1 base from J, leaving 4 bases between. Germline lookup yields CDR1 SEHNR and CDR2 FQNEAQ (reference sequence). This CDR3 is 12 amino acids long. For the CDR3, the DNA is TGTGCCAGCAGCTATTCCCAAGAGACCCAGTACTTC. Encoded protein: CASSYSQETQYF.

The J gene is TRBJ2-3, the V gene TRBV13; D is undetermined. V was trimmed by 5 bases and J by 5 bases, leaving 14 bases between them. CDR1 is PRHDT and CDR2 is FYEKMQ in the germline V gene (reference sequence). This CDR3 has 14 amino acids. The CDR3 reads CASSLTLPEDTQYF. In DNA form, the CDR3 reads TGTGCCAGCAGCCTTACCCTACCAGAAGATACGCAGTATTTT.